The 24 T cell receptor beta chains in this list originate from one sample, sequenced in a study of CD8 T cells in Susac syndrome. Random hexamers were used to reverse transcribe an amount of about 0.45 to 1 ug RNA. MiXCR was run by TCRdb on the immunoSEQ multiplex PCR reads, yielding one entry per CDR3 protein. The table has roughly 180,000 distinct CDR3 sequences, about 95% seen once; the top ten hold over 0.08%. The sample taken for sequencing was CD4+ T cells from PBMCs. The receptors stem from a human donor in good health.

This clonotype has just one count. The CDR3 sequence: CSARGDQGGYTF. The CDR3, as DNA: TGCAGTGCGAGGGGGGACCAAGGCGGCTACACCTTC. This chain links TRBV20-1 with TRBJ1-2, with D possibly being TRBD1 (6 bases). CDR3 length equals 12 residues. Between the trimmed V and J ends, which lost 6 bases and 8 bases, there was a span of 16 bases. Germline CDR1 and CDR2: DFQATT and SNEGSKA (reference sequence).

V is TRBV28 and J is TRBJ2-5; D unresolved. Germline loops: CDR1 MDHEN, CDR2 SYDVKM. Trimming cost V 2 bases and J 5 bases, with 9 bases left between them. The length of the CDR3 is 13 residues. The CDR3 DNA reads TGTGCCAGCAGTTTAGGTCTCTGGGAGACCCAGTACTTC. Protein: CASSLGLWETQYF.

V gene TRBV23-1 combines with J gene TRBJ2-1; the match to TRBD2 covers 8 bases. TRBV23-1 is an ORF; its function is uncertain. The CDR3 covers 17 residues. The V gene end was trimmed by 4 bases and the J gene end by 6 bases; junction bases not matched to a gene: 14. CDR3 nucleotides: TGCGCCAGCAGTCTCCCCTCCGGGACTAGGGAGGTCAATGAGCAGTTCTTC. Amino acid sequence: CASSLPSGTREVNEQFF.

V is TRBV9 and J is TRBJ2-1, with TRBD2 matching over 10 bases. Trimming cost V 4 bases and J 8 bases; bases outside gene matches: 12. This CDR3 has 16 amino acids. Germline V gives CDR1 SGDLS, CDR2 YYNGEE. The CDR3 here is CASSSSSGSRRDEQFF. As DNA, the CDR3 is TGTGCCAGCAGCTCCTCTAGCGGGAGTCGTAGGGATGAGCAGTTCTTC.

This chain links TRBV20-1 with TRBJ1-1, with no clear D. Trimming stripped 6 bases from V and 0 bases from J, with 8 bases between. Looked up from germline, CDR1 is DFQATT and CDR2 is SNEGSKA (reference sequence). The CDR3 length is 12 residues. CDR3 in amino acids: CSAMVMNTEAFF. CDR3 nucleotide sequence: TGCAGTGCCATGGTAATGAACACTGAAGCTTTCTTT.

The rearrangement links TRBV20-1 to TRBJ2-1; no clear D. V shed 7 bases and J shed 10 bases, with 14 bases lying between them. The CDR3 is 11 residues long. Looked up from germline, CDR1 is DFQATT and CDR2 is SNEGSKA (reference sequence). The CDR3 loop is CSVTVASEQFF. The CDR3 nucleotides are TGCAGTGTAACCGTGGCATCCGAGCAGTTCTTC.

The CDR3 nucleotides are TGTGCCAGTAGTATCACGGCGCGGGACAATGAGCAGTTCTTC. Its translation is CASSITARDNEQFF. The rearrangement uses TRBV19 and TRBJ2-1; tentative D call: TRBD2 (5 bases). The CDR3 is 14 residues long. The V gene lost 3 bases and the J gene lost 5 bases, with 11 bases spanning the gap. Germline V gene lookup returns CDR1 LNHDA and CDR2 SQIVND (reference sequence).

V gene TRBV29-1 combines with J gene TRBJ1-4, with 9 bases that match TRBD1. The CDR3 sequence is 16 residues long. Germline assignment: CDR1 SQVTM and CDR2 ANQGSEA. The trim removed 5 bases at V and 2 bases at J, leaving 9 bases unmatched. CDR3 loop: CSVLGQGFLTNEKLFF. The CDR3 DNA is TGCAGCGTTCTGGGACAGGGATTTCTCACTAATGAAAAACTGTTTTTT.

The chain employs TRBV29-1 and TRBJ2-5; 9 nucleotides align to TRBD2. Per germline, CDR1 SQVTM and CDR2 ANQGSEA. Trimming at V came to 5 bases and at J to 4 bases, leaving 2 bases not matched to a gene. This CDR3 comprises 12 residues. CDR3 DNA: TGCAGCGTTAGGACTAGCGTAGAGACCCAGTACTTC. Translated, it gives CSVRTSVETQYF.

Here the CDR3 DNA reads TGCGCCAGCAGCCCAAACCTGGGACAGTCGGGGAAGACCCAGTACTTC. Its protein product is CASSPNLGQSGKTQYF. The chain is built from TRBV5-1 and TRBJ2-5; TRBD1 aligns across 7 bases. The CDR3 runs 16 residues. V was pared by 4 bases and J by 6 bases, with 15 bases of the junction left unmatched. Germline assignment: CDR1 SGHRS and CDR2 YFSETQ.

This chain links TRBV29-1 with TRBJ2-5; D is unresolved. From germline, CDR1 is SQVTM and CDR2 ANQGSEA. Deletions cut 1 base from V and 2 bases from J, with 14 bases between. The CDR3 totals 15 residues. The CDR3 nucleotides are TGCAGCGTTGAAGGATTTACGGCTCTGCAAGAGACCCAGTACTTC. Translating gives CSVEGFTALQETQYF.

The chain has TRBV29-1 and TRBJ1-2; unclear D gene. Deletions cut 7 bases from V and 9 bases from J, with 18 bases between. The CDR3 contains 12 residues. The V gene's germline CDR1 is SQVTM and CDR2 ANQGSEA. The CDR3 loop reads CSAELAATSYTF. The CDR3 nucleotides read TGCAGCGCCGAGTTAGCCGCCACAAGCTACACCTTC.

The chain links TRBV30 to TRBJ1-1, with D possibly TRBD1 on 5 matching bases. The germline CDR1 and CDR2 sequences are GTSNPN and SVGIG (reference sequence). Trimming shortened V by 8 bases and J by 2 bases, and 15 bases separated the two germline ends. The CDR3 is made up of 13 amino acids. The CDR3 spells CAGGRRLNTEAFF. CDR3 DNA sequence: TGTGCCGGGGGGAGACGGCTTAACACTGAAGCTTTCTTT.

The chain has TRBV12-3 or TRBV12-4 and TRBJ2-3; a possible D gene is TRBD1 (6 bases). V was shortened by 5 bases and J by 3 bases, with 9 bases between the two germline ends. This CDR3 contains 13 residues. CDR3 in amino acids: CASSTDSTDTQYF. CDR3 coding DNA: TGTGCCAGCAGTACGGACAGTACAGATACGCAGTATTTT.

This chain joins TRBV24-1 and TRBJ2-3; TRBD1 agrees at 9 bases. Germline trimming cut 2 bases from V and 6 bases from J; bases unmatched to any gene: 8. The CDR3 loop spans 16 amino acids. CDR1 and CDR2 from the germline V gene are KGHDR and SFDVKD. CDR3 coding DNA: TGTGCCACCAGTGATTACGGTGGGACAGGGAAGGATACGCAGTATTTT. Residues: CATSDYGGTGKDTQYF.

The CDR3 reads CSASMALSSYEQYF. The CDR3 DNA reads TGCAGTGCTAGTATGGCGTTAAGCTCCTACGAGCAGTACTTC. The rearrangement joins TRBV20-1 to TRBJ2-7; no reliable D call. The CDR3 is made up of 14 amino acids. Germline-derived CDR1 and CDR2 are DFQATT and SNEGSKA (reference sequence). Trimming pared 3 bases from V and 0 bases from J, leaving 12 bases between.

J is TRBJ2-5 and V is TRBV25-1, with TRBD2 identical over 8 bases. CDR1 is MGHDK, CDR2 SYGVNS, per germline. The CDR3 is made up of 14 amino acids. V lost 1 base and J lost 2; bases outside the gene matches: 0. The CDR3 DNA follows: TGTGCCAGCAGTGAATCTAGCGGGCAAGAGACCCAGTACTTC. This translates into CASSESSGQETQYF.

The chain employs TRBV3-1 and TRBJ2-5, with a weak D call TRBD2 (5 bases). With 1 base removed from V and 0 bases from J, the gap between germline ends came to 9 bases. This CDR3 spans 15 amino acids. CDR1 and CDR2 from the germline V gene are LGHDT and YNNKEL (reference sequence). The CDR3 is CASSQVLAYQETQYF. CDR3 in DNA: TGTGCCAGCAGCCAAGTTTTAGCGTACCAAGAGACCCAGTACTTC.

Remarks on this clonotype: The DNA is omitted, as the CDR3 cannot be located on it reliably, and the CDR3 follows TCRdb's listing. This chain links TRBV5-1 with TRBJ1-5. The germline V gene encodes CDR1 SGHRS and CDR2 YFSETQ. The CDR3 sequence runs 14 residues, both termini included. The CDR3 is CASSFGPGNQPQHF.

This rearrangement joins TRBV5-1 to TRBJ2-1; 8 bases agree with TRBD2. The CDR3 spans 15 residues. Losses at the gene ends were 4 bases for V and 7 bases for J; bases not matched to a gene: 10. Per the germline V gene, CDR1 is SGHRS and CDR2 is YFSETQ. The CDR3 loop is CASSLAGTRVNEQFF. CDR3 nucleotide sequence: TGCGCCAGCAGCCTTGCCGGGACTAGAGTTAATGAGCAGTTCTTC.

This chain links TRBV12-3 or TRBV12-4 with TRBJ2-1, with D possibly matching TRBD2 (5 bases). V lost 6 bases to trimming and J lost 5 bases, with 8 bases between them. The CDR3 covers 12 residues. For the CDR3, the DNA is TGTGCCAGCAGGTCCGGGGACAATGAGCAGTTCTTC. This gives the protein CASRSGDNEQFF.

This sequence joins TRBV4-3 and TRBJ2-3; 9 nucleotides agree with TRBD2. The junction had 11 bases not matched to a gene; V was cut back by 5 bases and J by 5 bases. This CDR3 spans 16 amino acids. Germline-derived CDR1 and CDR2 are LGHNA and YSLEER. CDR3 sequence reads: CASSSYQAGGLDTQYF. The CDR3 bases are TGCGCCAGCAGCTCATACCAGGCGGGAGGGCTAGATACGCAGTATTTT.

The chain uses TRBV3-1 and TRBJ2-2; 7 bases line up with TRBD2. Per germline, CDR1 LGHDT and CDR2 YNNKEL (reference sequence). J lost 3 bases, V lost 1 base, and 2 bases had no gene match. The CDR3 consists of 15 residues. The CDR3 bases are TGTGCCAGCAGCCAAGTTGCGGGGGACACCGGGGAGCTGTTTTTT. It encodes CASSQVAGDTGELFF.

The genes are TRBV9 and TRBJ2-1, with 14 bases lining up with TRBD2. The CDR3 is made up of 18 amino acids. Germline V gene lookup returns CDR1 SGDLS and CDR2 YYNGEE. Trimming cost V 3 bases and J 7 bases; bases outside gene matches: 12. CDR3 nucleotide sequence: TGTGCCAGCAGCGAAACCGGGACTAGCGGGAGCCAGGGGAATGAGCAGTTCTTC. Encoded protein: CASSETGTSGSQGNEQFF.